The 17 T cell receptor beta chains below were found in one sample sequenced in a study of radiotherapy plus CTLA-4 blockade in lung cancer. Clones were read by immunoSEQ multiplex PCR, and TCRdb kept only the in-frame ones, dropping some. The sample includes 65,000 to 85,000 clones, approximately 73% of them seen just once. Material: peripheral blood, obtained from a patient treated with radiotherapy plus ipilimumab. All receptors come from a human donor with non-small cell lung cancer whose response to radiotherapy plus ipilimumab could not be evaluated.

This clone has a handful of counts. This chain links TRBV7-2 with TRBJ2-3; 8 nucleotides match TRBD2. V lost 5 bases, J lost 6 bases, and 13 bases stayed unmatched. This CDR3 region has 16 residues. Germline-derived CDR1 and CDR2 are SGHTA and FQGNSA. The CDR3 DNA reads as TGTGCCAGCAGCCTCGCGGGGACTAGAGGGGGGGATACGCAGTATTTT. Its translation: CASSLAGTRGGDTQYF.

The chain joins TRBV5-1 to TRBJ1-4; TRBD1 is a possible D gene (5 bases). Germline V gives CDR1 SGHRS, CDR2 YFSETQ. Trimming removed 0 bases from V and 3 bases from J, with 6 bases in between. The CDR3 runs 14 residues. In nucleotides, the CDR3 is TGCGCCAGCAGCTTGGGGGGGGCTAATGAAAAACTGTTTTTT. Protein sequence: CASSLGGANEKLFF.

This chain links TRBV7-3 with TRBJ2-1; 9 positions agree with TRBD2. This CDR3 spans 19 amino acids. The germline gives CDR1 SGHTA, CDR2 FQGTGA. With V trimmed by 1 base and J by 2 bases, 12 bases remained unmatched. As DNA, the CDR3 is TGTGCCAGCAGCTTAATCCTTGGTGGTCTAGCGGGACCCTACAATGAGCAGTTCTTC. It codes for CASSLILGGLAGPYNEQFF.

The count of this clone is one. V usage is TRBV7-2 and J usage is TRBJ1-1; perhaps TRBD1 as D (5 bases). This CDR3 has 14 residues. Trimming stripped 1 base from V and 1 base from J, with 7 bases between. CDR1 and CDR2 from the germline V gene are SGHTA and FQGNSA. CDR3 bases: TGTGCCAGCAGCTTAGAAACAGGGAACACTGAAGCTTTCTTT. The encoded protein is CASSLETGNTEAFF.

The CDR3 DNA reads TGTGCCAGCTCACCTATTGACAGGGCTTCAGATACGCAGTATTTT. Translated, it gives CASSPIDRASDTQYF. The J gene is TRBJ2-3, the V gene TRBV18; 7 nucleotides align to TRBD1. The germline V gene encodes CDR1 KGHSH and CDR2 LQKENI. The CDR3 is 15 residues long. Trimming at V came to 3 bases and at J to 4 bases, leaving 7 bases not matched to a gene.

V and J are TRBV5-6 and TRBJ1-3, with D uncertain. CDR3 length: 14 residues. Between the trimmed V and J ends, which lost 4 bases and 4 bases, there was a span of 12 bases. CDR1 and CDR2 from the germline V gene are SGHDT and YYEEEE. The CDR3 bases are TGTGCCAGCAGCGGAGTAACCCTGGGAAACACCATATATTTT. The encoded protein is CASSGVTLGNTIYF. The full variable domain, with the rest looked up from reference TRBV5-6 and TRBJ1-3, is DAGVTQSPTHLIKTRGQQVTLRCSPKSGHDTVSWYQQALGQGPQFIFQYYEEEERQRGNFPDRFSGHQFPNYSSELNVNALLLGDSALYLCASSGVTLGNTIYFGEGSWLTVV.

V usage is TRBV7-8 and J usage is TRBJ1-2; D perhaps matches TRBD1 (5 bases). Germline V lookup: CDR1 SGHVS, CDR2 FQNEAQ. CDR3 length: 12 amino acids. Trimming stripped 5 bases from V and 7 bases from J, with 11 bases between. The CDR3 spells CASSPRTSGYTF. CDR3 nucleotide sequence: TGTGCCAGCAGCCCCCGGACATCTGGCTACACCTTC.

The gene calls are TRBV2 and TRBJ1-5, with 8 bases identical to TRBD1. Germline V CDR1 and CDR2: SNHLY, FYNNEI. The V gene end was trimmed by 1 base and the J gene end by 15 bases; junction bases not matched to a gene: 5. The CDR3 runs 12 residues. The CDR3 nucleotides are TGTGCCAGCAGTGAAGGAGATGACAGGGGGCATTTT. Translating it yields CASSEGDDRGHF.

This chain uses TRBV11-2 with TRBJ2-4, with 9 bases matching TRBD1. CDR1 SGHAT and CDR2 FQNNGV come from the germline V gene. J lost 6 bases, V lost 5 bases, and 5 bases had no gene match. The CDR3 contains 14 residues. CDR3 bases: TGTGCCAGCAGCCTAGGACAGGGGCGAAACATTCAGTACTTC. Translated, it gives CASSLGQGRNIQYF.

V usage is TRBV11-2 and J usage is TRBJ2-3, with D tentatively TRBD2 (5 bases). Trimming pared 3 bases from V and 1 base from J, leaving 8 bases between. The CDR3 runs to 14 residues. Germline V CDR1 and CDR2: SGHAT, FQNNGV. CDR3: CASSLSRGTDTQYF. DNA of the CDR3: TGTGCCAGCAGCTTGTCGCGGGGCACAGATACGCAGTATTTT. The full variable domain, with the rest looked up from reference TRBV11-2 and TRBJ2-3, is EAGVAQSPRYKIIEKRQSVAFWCNPISGHATLYWYQQILGQGPKLLIQFQNNGVVDDSQLPKDRFSAERLKGVDSTLKIQPAKLEDSAVYLCASSLSRGTDTQYFGPGTRLTVL.

J is TRBJ2-2 and V is TRBV5-4; D not resolved. The CDR3 is made up of 16 amino acids. CDR1 is SGHNT, CDR2 YYREEE, per germline (reference sequence). Trimming took off 0 bases at V and 0 bases at J, with 9 bases between the two ends. CDR3 amino acids: CASSLDAGANTGELFF. CDR3 DNA: TGTGCCAGCAGCTTGGACGCAGGTGCGAACACCGGGGAGCTGTTTTTT.

In this sample, this clone turned up once. The rearrangement uses TRBV6-1 and TRBJ2-1; 8 bases are a match to TRBD1. V lost 9 bases and J lost 1; bases outside the gene matches: 5. The CDR3 spans 14 residues. Germline V gene lookup returns CDR1 MNHNS and CDR2 SASEGT. The CDR3 DNA is TGTGCCAGTGACAGGGGTCGGTCCTACAATGAGCAGTTCTTC. Encoded protein: CASDRGRSYNEQFF.

The chain links TRBV5-6 to TRBJ1-1; 7 bases fit TRBD1. Germline lookup yields CDR1 SGHDT and CDR2 YYEEEE. The CDR3 runs 15 residues. Trimming at V came to 0 bases and at J to 4 bases, leaving 6 bases not matched to a gene. CDR3 protein: CASSLGPGQSTEAFF. Written as DNA, the CDR3 is TGTGCCAGCAGCTTGGGCCCGGGACAGTCCACTGAAGCTTTCTTT.

This sequence joins TRBV7-2 and TRBJ2-1; 11 positions match TRBD1. In germline, CDR1 is SGHTA, CDR2 FQGNSA. The CDR3 extends over 15 amino acids. Trimming cost V 4 bases and J 5 bases; bases outside gene matches: 4. The CDR3 sequence is CASSSDRGPHNEQFF. The DNA of the CDR3 is TGTGCCAGCAGCTCGGACAGGGGGCCCCACAATGAGCAGTTCTTC.

This chain uses TRBV4-2 with TRBJ2-5, with D unresolved. TRBJ2-7 matches the DNA end more closely, so the J call is doubtful. The length of the CDR3 is 12 residues. Germline CDR1 and CDR2: LGHNA and YNFKEQ. The CDR3, as DNA: TGTGCCAGCAGCCAAGGTCTCTACGAGCAGTACTTC. Amino acid sequence: CASSQGLYEQYF.

The chain couples TRBV10-3 to TRBJ1-3; D is unclear. The ends were cut back, 0 bases at V and 3 bases at J, with 9 bases in the middle. This CDR3 comprises 15 residues. The germline V gene has CDR1 ENHRY and CDR2 SYGVKD. The CDR3 here is CAISESSGDGNTIYF. The CDR3 DNA reads TGTGCCATCAGTGAGTCATCAGGTGATGGAAACACCATATATTTT.

The chain employs TRBV7-2 and TRBJ2-3; 7 nucleotides align to TRBD1. This CDR3 comprises 14 residues. J lost 3 bases, V lost 5 bases, and 5 bases had no gene match. Germline V gene lookup returns CDR1 SGHTA and CDR2 FQGNSA. This CDR3 reads CASSPRTGTDTQYF. The CDR3 nucleotides are TGTGCCAGCAGCCCCCGGACAGGAACAGATACGCAGTATTTT.